These 14 T cell receptor beta chains were sequenced from one sample in a study of cytomegalovirus exposure and HLA in healthy donors. Amplification used 60 Vbeta primers and 13 Jbeta primers. Some clones are missing from TCRdb's copy, which holds only in-frame ones; the method was immunoSEQ multiplex PCR. The table shows roughly 180,000 clones, with roughly a tenth occurring only once. Source material: PBMCs. The receptors shown here come from a woman aged 25 to 39 in good health and CMV-seropositive.

This clone was counted between two and nine times. The rearrangement uses TRBV11-2 and TRBJ2-7; D is undetermined. V gave up 4 bases and J gave up 7 bases, with 8 bases separating them. This CDR3 has 11 amino acids. Germline assignment: CDR1 SGHAT and CDR2 FQNNGV. The CDR3 loop reads CASSWAGEQYF. In DNA form, the CDR3 reads TGTGCCAGCAGCTGGGCCGGAGAGCAGTACTTC.

The V gene is TRBV5-1, the J gene TRBJ2-7; 12 bases map to TRBD2. Germline CDR1 SGHRS, CDR2 YFSETQ. The trim removed 3 bases at V and 3 bases at J, leaving 4 bases unmatched. This CDR3 is 15 amino acids long. CDR3 region: CASSSRTSGDYEQYF. Here the CDR3 DNA reads TGCGCCAGCAGCTCCCGGACTAGCGGGGACTACGAGCAGTACTTC.

This chain links TRBV7-2 with TRBJ2-3; 9 bases match TRBD1. There are 15 residues in the CDR3. J gave up 6 bases and V 5 bases, and 9 bases lay outside the gene matches. Germline CDR1 and CDR2: SGHTA and FQGNSA. The CDR3 coding sequence is TGTGCCAGCAGCCCACGGACAGGGGATCAGGATACGCAGTATTTT. Encoded protein: CASSPRTGDQDTQYF.

The table lists this clone with a few counts. The rearrangement uses TRBV29-1 and TRBJ1-2; 9 bases are a match to TRBD1. The CDR3 is 15 amino acids. Germline CDR1 SQVTM, CDR2 ANQGSEA. Germline trimming cut 5 bases from V and 7 bases from J; bases unmatched to any gene: 14. The CDR3: CSVPTLGQGTGGYTF. As DNA, the CDR3 is TGCAGCGTTCCCACCCTCGGACAGGGGACTGGTGGCTACACCTTC.

Here the CDR3 reads CASSVSGNPSYEQYF. CDR3 DNA: TGTGCCAGCAGCGTCTCGGGAAATCCCTCGTACGAGCAGTACTTC. The V gene is TRBV9, the J gene TRBJ2-7; a weak D match, TRBD2 (5 bases). The CDR3 is made up of 15 amino acids. Trimming shortened V by 2 bases and J by 4 bases, and 16 bases separated the two germline ends. The germline V gene encodes CDR1 SGDLS and CDR2 YYNGEE.

The gene calls are TRBV2 and TRBJ1-1; 8 positions match TRBD1. This CDR3 has 16 amino acids. V trimming: 3 bases; J trimming: 4 bases; junction bases outside the gene matches: 10. CDR1 SNHLY and CDR2 FYNNEI come from the germline V gene. CDR3 DNA sequence: TGTGCCAGCAGTGAGCAGGGGGCGAGGTCGGGCACTGAAGCTTTCTTT. Its translation: CASSEQGARSGTEAFF.

This clone was seen only a few times. The chain is built from TRBV19 and TRBJ2-3; tentative D call: TRBD2 (6 bases). V dropped 7 bases and J dropped 6 bases, with 14 bases sitting between them. The CDR3 covers 13 residues. The V gene's germline CDR1 is LNHDA and CDR2 SQIVND (reference sequence). CDR3 DNA sequence: TGTGCCAGTAAGACTAGAGACGCCGATACGCAGTATTTT. Residues: CASKTRDADTQYF.

This rearrangement joins TRBV4-1 to TRBJ2-3; D may be TRBD2 (5 bases). Trimming took 3 bases from V and 1 from J, leaving 11 bases between them. This CDR3 has 15 amino acids. Germline V lookup: CDR1 MGHRA, CDR2 YSYEKL. CDR3 nucleotides: TGCGCCAGCAGCCATATAGAGGGAGGCACAGATACGCAGTATTTT. Amino acid sequence: CASSHIEGGTDTQYF.

The genes are TRBV28 and TRBJ2-2; maybe TRBD1 (5 bases). Germline CDR1 MDHEN, CDR2 SYDVKM. V was clipped by 7 bases and J by 2 bases, with 8 bases between them. This CDR3 has 13 residues. The CDR3 here is CASTGHNTGELFF. The CDR3, as DNA: TGTGCCAGCACCGGACACAACACCGGGGAGCTGTTTTTT.

This clone has more than one count but fewer than ten. The V and J genes are TRBV4-1 and TRBJ2-7; 9 nucleotides align to TRBD1. This CDR3 spans 13 amino acids. Trimming removed 3 bases from V and 7 bases from J; junction bases left unmatched: 4. Looked up from germline, CDR1 is MGHRA and CDR2 is YSYEKL. CDR3 nucleotides: TGCGCCAGCAGCCAGGGGACAGGGAAAGAGCAGTACTTC. It yields the protein CASSQGTGKEQYF.

The chain couples TRBV4-2 to TRBJ2-3, with 8 bases fitting TRBD2. The CDR3 is 17 amino acids. Germline V gene lookup returns CDR1 LGHNA and CDR2 YNFKEQ. Unmatched junction bases numbered 7, after V lost 0 bases and J lost 2 bases. The CDR3: CASSQDRTGGPTDTQYF. Here the CDR3 DNA reads TGTGCCAGCAGCCAAGATCGGACGGGAGGGCCCACAGATACGCAGTATTTT.

CDR3 nucleotides: TGTGCCAGCAGTTCACGGACTAGCGGGAGGCATAATGAGCAGTTCTTC. Translating gives CASSSRTSGRHNEQFF. The chain recombines TRBV5-8 with TRBJ2-1; TRBD2 agrees at 14 bases. In germline, CDR1 is SGHTS, CDR2 YDEGEE. The CDR3 extends over 16 amino acids. The V gene end was trimmed by 5 bases and the J gene end by 7 bases; junction bases not matched to a gene: 8. Looking up the rest from reference TRBV5-8 and TRBJ2-1 gives the full variable domain: EAGVTQSPTHLIKTRGQQATLRCSPISGHTSVYWYQQALGLGLQFLLWYDEGEERNRGNFPPRFSGRQFPNYSSELNVNALELEDSALYLCASSSRTSGRHNEQFFGPGTRLTVL.

V and J are TRBV27 and TRBJ2-7, with 13 bases lining up with TRBD2. This CDR3 is 16 amino acids long. In germline, CDR1 is MNHEY, CDR2 SMNVEV (reference sequence). V lost 4 bases to trimming and J lost 4 bases; unmatched junction nucleotides: 7. CDR3 in amino acids: CASSSGLAGLGYEQYF. CDR3 sequence (DNA): TGTGCCAGCAGTTCGGGACTAGCGGGACTTGGTTACGAGCAGTACTTC.

The chain combines TRBV7-3 with TRBJ1-1; weak D call: TRBD1 (6 bases). Germline V gene lookup returns CDR1 SGHTA and CDR2 FQGTGA. V was trimmed by 2 bases and J by 1 base, leaving 8 bases between them. This CDR3 region has 14 residues. CDR3 in amino acids: CASSLQGGNTEAFF. The DNA for the CDR3 is TGTGCCAGCAGCTTACAAGGGGGGAACACTGAAGCTTTCTTT.